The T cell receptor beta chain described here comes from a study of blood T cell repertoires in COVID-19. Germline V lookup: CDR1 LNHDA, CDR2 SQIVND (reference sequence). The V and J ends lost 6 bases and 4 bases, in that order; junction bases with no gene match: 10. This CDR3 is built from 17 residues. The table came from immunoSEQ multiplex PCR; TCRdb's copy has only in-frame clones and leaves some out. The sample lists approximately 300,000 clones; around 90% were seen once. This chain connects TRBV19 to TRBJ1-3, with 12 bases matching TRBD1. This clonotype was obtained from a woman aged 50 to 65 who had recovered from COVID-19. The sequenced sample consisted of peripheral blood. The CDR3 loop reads CASSPTGTGGTGNTIYF. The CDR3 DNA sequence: TGTGCCAGTAGCCCGACCGGGACAGGGGGCACGGGAAACACCATATATTTT. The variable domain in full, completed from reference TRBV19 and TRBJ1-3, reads DGGITQSPKYLFRKEGQNVTLSCEQNLNHDAMYWYRQDPGQGLRLIYYSQIVNDFQKGDIAEGYSVSREKKESFPLTVTSAQKNPTAFYLCASSPTGTGGTGNTIYFGEGSWLTVV.